This T cell receptor beta chain was identified during a study of blood T cell repertoires in COVID-19. Trimming left V 2 bases short and J 5 bases short, with 23 bases between. The CDR3 spans 18 residues. Germline-derived CDR1 and CDR2 are SGHDT and YYEEEE. Recruits, aged roughly 18 to 95 years, lived in approximately 26 US areas. Here immunoSEQ multiplex PCR was the method, and the copy in TCRdb shows in-frame clones only, minus some. The sample comprises approximately 180,000 clones, roughly 89% of which are singletons, and under 3% rests with the top ten. Sequenced: PBMCs or T cells enriched from blood (not recorded which). This chain connects TRBV5-6 to TRBJ2-4, with D maybe TRBD1 (6 bases). The clonotype comes from a woman in her thirties or forties with acute COVID-19. CDR3 nucleotides: TGTGCCAGCAGCTTTGCGGCTGCTCCGGGACATTCCCAAAACATTCAGTACTTC. This translates into CASSFAAAPGHSQNIQYF.